A selection of T cell receptor beta chains follows, all from one sample in a study of control samples from healthy donors and cancer patients. Clones were sequenced by immunoSEQ multiplex PCR, and TCRdb holds only the in-frame ones, with some missing. The sample contains under 150,000 clones, around 87% of which appear only once. Source material: blood. The receptors come from a man aged 55 to 70 in good health. CDR3s include the opening cysteine and the closing phenylalanine or tryptophan. The order of the fields is J gene, D gene, V gene, clone size, CDR3 DNA, CDR3 protein. D genes are given only for firm matches. Expanded clones are given a class, and other clones once, few, many or no size at all.

J gene: TRBJ1-1
D gene: .
V gene: TRBV6-2/TRBV6-3
clone size: .
CDR3 DNA: TGTGCCAGCAGTTACTCTGTCGGGACAGCTTTCTTT
CDR3 protein: CASSYSVGTAFF

J gene: TRBJ2-3
D gene: .
V gene: TRBV6-1
clone size: .
CDR3 DNA: TGTGCCAGCAGTGAAACCAGGGGACGGAGCACAGATACGCAGTATTTT
CDR3 protein: CASSETRGRSTDTQYF

J gene: TRBJ2-3
D gene: TRBD1
V gene: TRBV12-5
clone size: .
CDR3 DNA: TGTGCTAGTGGTTTCCTAGTTGGGGACAGCTTCACAGATACGCAGTATTTT
CDR3 protein: CASGFLVGDSFTDTQYF

J gene: TRBJ2-3
D gene: .
V gene: TRBV6-2/TRBV6-3
clone size: .
CDR3 DNA: TGTGCCAGCAGTTACGCTCCCGGCATTACGCAGTATTTT
CDR3 protein: CASSYAPGITQYF

J gene: TRBJ1-1
D gene: .
V gene: TRBV6-2/TRBV6-3
clone size: .
CDR3 DNA: TGTGCCAGCAGTTACCGTCCTATGGTCGGGAACACTGAAGCTTTCTTT
CDR3 protein: CASSYRPMVGNTEAFF

J gene: TRBJ2-3
D gene: .
V gene: TRBV7-2
clone size: .
CDR3 DNA: TGTGCCAGCAGCACCTGGGATACGCAGTATTTT
CDR3 protein: CASSTWDTQYF

J gene: TRBJ2-6
D gene: .
V gene: TRBV13
clone size: .
CDR3 DNA: TGTGCCAGCAGCTTACAGGGCATGGTAGACTCTGGGGCCAACGTCCTGACTTTC
CDR3 protein: CASSLQGMVDSGANVLTF

J gene: TRBJ2-2
D gene: .
V gene: TRBV5-5
clone size: .
CDR3 DNA: TGTGCCAGCAGCTTAGCAGGCTCGTTCACCGGGGAGCTGTTTTTT
CDR3 protein: CASSLAGSFTGELFF

J gene: TRBJ2-3
D gene: .
V gene: TRBV5-1
clone size: once
CDR3 DNA: TGCGCCAGCAGCTTAGACAGGCCCATGACAGATACGCAGTATTTT
CDR3 protein: CASSLDRPMTDTQYF

J gene: TRBJ1-2
D gene: TRBD1
V gene: TRBV6-2/TRBV6-3
clone size: once
CDR3 DNA: TGTGCCAGCAGTAACGGACAGGGGGATAACTATGGCTACACCTTC
CDR3 protein: CASSNGQGDNYGYTF

J gene: TRBJ2-1
D gene: .
V gene: TRBV6-4
clone size: .
CDR3 DNA: TGTGCCAGCAGTGACTCGATATTAGGGGACTACAATGAGCAGTTCTTC
CDR3 protein: CASSDSILGDYNEQFF

J gene: TRBJ1-5
D gene: TRBD1
V gene: TRBV19
clone size: .
CDR3 DNA: TGTGCCACCACGACAGGGGAAAATCAGCCCCAGCATTTT
CDR3 protein: CATTTGENQPQHF

J gene: TRBJ2-1
D gene: TRBD1
V gene: TRBV18
clone size: .
CDR3 DNA: TGTGCCAGCTCACCGGACAGGGTGAATGAGCAGTTCTTC
CDR3 protein: CASSPDRVNEQFF

J gene: TRBJ2-7
D gene: .
V gene: TRBV28
clone size: .
CDR3 DNA: TGTGCCAGCAGTCTACCCCAGGGTGCGGGGACCCCCTACTTC
CDR3 protein: CASSLPQGAGTPYF

J gene: TRBJ1-5
D gene: .
V gene: TRBV6-5
clone size: once
CDR3 DNA: TGTGCCAGCCTAAGGGATTTCGATCAGCCCCAGCATTTT
CDR3 protein: CASLRDFDQPQHF